This record covers a single T cell receptor beta chain. The antigen it binds to is not known. No base-level quality is on record; no much larger clone is a single base apart. This entry is derived from a study of CD8+ T cells in alopecia areata (dated by TCRdb to 2016 to 2018). For context, the study as a whole: To study T cell clonal expansion in alopecia areata, the researchers applied high-throughput TCRbeta sequencing to both the C3H/HeJ mouse model and human patients. On the human side, TCRbeta sequencing was run on scalp tissue and on sorted CD4+ and CD8+ peripheral blood T cells from healthy controls and from alopecia areata patients with either patchy or totalis/universalis disease. Scalp clonality was compared among normal scalp (n=4), patchy alopecia areata scalp (n=8), and alopecia totalis/universalis scalp (n=8). RNA came from the PAXgene miRNA kit for fixed scalp, the miRNeasy kit for PBMCs, and the RNeasy kit for mouse skin. TCRbeta CDR3 regions were amplified by immunoSEQ multiplex PCR with 35 Vbeta forward and 13 Jbeta reverse primers. Broader findings and caveats from the paper: Unlike mouse skin, which is dominated by gammadelta T cells, normal human skin has resident alphabeta T cells that are also sequenced, and this complicates analysis of the scalp TCR repertoire. Compared with normal scalp, lesional scalp, particularly in alopecia totalis/universalis, had higher clonality and more expanded CD8+ clones, which suggests antigenic drive. TCR sequences shared between patients were less clear than in mice, possibly partly because of HLA diversity in the patient population.

The library was built by means of the immunoSEQ multiplex PCR assay. RNA was extracted from all samples and reverse transcribed into cDNA, which served as template for TCR sequencing. SuperScript III was used to make first-strand cDNA, primed with a 2:1 mix of oligo-dT and random hexamers. A synthetic immune receptor repertoire was used to measure amplification bias, and any remaining bias was corrected computationally. Processing in the source paper ran as follows. Raw reads were preprocessed for error removal, and CDR3 was defined according to IMGT conventions as running from the conserved cysteine to phenylalanine. Clonality was computed by normalizing Shannon entropy by log2 of the number of productive unique TCRs and subtracting the result from 1. Whether scalp clones were CD4 or CD8 was inferred by matching scalp TCRbeta sequences against CD4 and CD8 repertoires sorted from blood. TCRdb took over this immuneACCESS table, retaining in-frame rearrangements with V and J assigned. Such tables are incomplete; in checked studies, under half of the missing clones stem from an unresolved V gene, and the remainder is unexplained. For V, J and clone size, that table is used; D and trimming come from the DNA. The sample table shows about 23,000 clones, and under 60% are seen once. The ten biggest clones cover roughly 31% of the sample.

Lesional scalp punch biopsies and peripheral blood were obtained from alopecia areata patients. PBMCs were isolated by density centrifugation and stained for CD3, CD4 and CD8, and CD4+ and CD8+ T cells were sorted on a FACSAria. The untreated alopecia areata patients were recruited through a multicenter biomarker study. Blood CD8+ T cells from about 5 biomarker-study patients were further sorted into NKG2D-low and NKG2D-high fractions. CDR1 and CDR2 are read off the germline V gene (reference sequence) as MNHNY and SVGAGI. The junction carries 17 bases between V and J, which are trimmed by 2 bases and 4 bases respectively. The cysteine opens and the phenylalanine closes a CDR3 of 16 amino acids. The DNA shown is the 48-base CDR3, in frame from base 1.

The clonotype comes from a human donor with alopecia areata. The sequence is built from TRBV6-6 and TRBJ1-2; D gene: possibly TRBD1, on 6 matching bases. The material sequenced was NKG2D-high CD8+ T cells sorted from blood. The cell subset or site label here, explained by the study, means: sorted CD8+ NKG2D-high blood T cells. The CDR3 is CASSYVAGGRSYGYTF. The DNA is TGTGCCAGCAGTTACGTCGCGGGGGGCAGGAGCTATGGCTACACCTTC.